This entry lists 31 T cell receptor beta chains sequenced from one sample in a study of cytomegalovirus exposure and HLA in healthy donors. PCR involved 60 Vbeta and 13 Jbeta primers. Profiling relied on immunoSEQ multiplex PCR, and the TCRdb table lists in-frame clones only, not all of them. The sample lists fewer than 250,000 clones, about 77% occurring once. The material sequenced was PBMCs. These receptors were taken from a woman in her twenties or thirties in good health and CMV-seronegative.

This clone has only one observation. CDR3: CSALTGDYEQYF. The CDR3 region has the DNA TGCAGCGCACTGACAGGGGACTACGAGCAGTACTTC. The chain joins TRBV29-1 to TRBJ2-7; 8 nucleotides align to TRBD1. The CDR3 contains 12 residues. V lost 7 bases and J lost 3; bases outside the gene matches: 5. Germline CDR1 and CDR2: SQVTM and ANQGSEA.

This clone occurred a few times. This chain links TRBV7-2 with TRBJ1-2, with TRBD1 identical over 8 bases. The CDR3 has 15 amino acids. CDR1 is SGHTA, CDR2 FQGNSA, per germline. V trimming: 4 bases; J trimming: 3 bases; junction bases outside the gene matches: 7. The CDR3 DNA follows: TGTGCCAGCAGCTCAGCTGACAGGGGTTACTATGGCTACACCTTC. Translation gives CASSSADRGYYGYTF.

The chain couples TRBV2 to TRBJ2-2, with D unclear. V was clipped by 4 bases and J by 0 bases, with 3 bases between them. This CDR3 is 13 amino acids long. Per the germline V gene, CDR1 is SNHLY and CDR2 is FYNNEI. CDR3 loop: CASSAANTGELFF. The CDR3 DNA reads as TGTGCCAGCAGTGCAGCGAACACCGGGGAGCTGTTTTTT.

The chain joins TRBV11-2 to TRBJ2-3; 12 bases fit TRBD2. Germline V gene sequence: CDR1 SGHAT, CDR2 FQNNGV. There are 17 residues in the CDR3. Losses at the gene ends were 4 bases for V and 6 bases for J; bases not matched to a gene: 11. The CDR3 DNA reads TGTGCCAGCAGCTCCGGGACTAGCGGGCCGGCAAGGGATACGCAGTATTTT. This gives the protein CASSSGTSGPARDTQYF.

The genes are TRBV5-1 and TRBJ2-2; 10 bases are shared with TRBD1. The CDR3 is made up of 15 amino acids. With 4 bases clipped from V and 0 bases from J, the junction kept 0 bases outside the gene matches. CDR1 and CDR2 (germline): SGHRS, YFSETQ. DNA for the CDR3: TGCGCCAGCAGCGGGACAGGGGCGAACACCGGGGAGCTGTTTTTT. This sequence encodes CASSGTGANTGELFF.

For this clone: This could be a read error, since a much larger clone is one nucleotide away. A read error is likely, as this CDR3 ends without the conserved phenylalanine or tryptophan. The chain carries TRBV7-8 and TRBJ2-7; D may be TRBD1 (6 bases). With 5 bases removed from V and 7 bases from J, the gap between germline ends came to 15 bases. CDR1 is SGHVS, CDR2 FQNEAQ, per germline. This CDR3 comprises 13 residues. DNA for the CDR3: TGTGCCAGCAGCGTGGGACACCTCCAGGAGCAGTACTTG. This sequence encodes CASSVGHLQEQYL.

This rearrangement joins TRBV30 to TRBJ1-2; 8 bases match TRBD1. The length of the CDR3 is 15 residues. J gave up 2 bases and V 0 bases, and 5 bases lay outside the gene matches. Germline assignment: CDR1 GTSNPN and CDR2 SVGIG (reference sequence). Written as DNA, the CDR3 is TGTGCCTGGAGTGTATCGGGACAGGTGAACTATGGCTACACCTTC. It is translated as CAWSVSGQVNYGYTF.

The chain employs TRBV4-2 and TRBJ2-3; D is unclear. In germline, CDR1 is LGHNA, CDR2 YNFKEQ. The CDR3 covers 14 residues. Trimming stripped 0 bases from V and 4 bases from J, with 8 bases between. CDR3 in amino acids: CASSQETEADTQYF. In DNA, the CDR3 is TGTGCCAGCAGCCAAGAGACCGAGGCAGATACGCAGTATTTT.

Here the CDR3 DNA reads TGTGCCAGCAGTTCCTTTACAGGGGGCGGCTACACCTTC. This encodes CASSSFTGGGYTF. This sequence joins TRBV27 and TRBJ1-2; 9 nucleotides match TRBD1. From germline, CDR1 is MNHEY and CDR2 SMNVEV (reference sequence). The CDR3 extends over 13 amino acids. Unmatched junction bases numbered 5, after V lost 4 bases and J lost 8 bases.

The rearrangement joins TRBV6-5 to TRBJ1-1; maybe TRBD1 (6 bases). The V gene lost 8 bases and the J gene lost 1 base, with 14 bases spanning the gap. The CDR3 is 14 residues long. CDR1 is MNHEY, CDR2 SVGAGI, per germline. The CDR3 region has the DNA TGTGCCAGCGGGTGGGGGCCGGGGAACACTGAAGCTTTCTTT. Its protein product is CASGWGPGNTEAFF.

The CDR3 DNA is TGCGCCAGCAGCTTGGAGGGAGCGGGAGGTTTTCAGAATGAGCAGTTCTTC. Translated: CASSLEGAGGFQNEQFF. V and J are TRBV5-1 and TRBJ2-1, with 9 bases fitting TRBD2. The CDR3 runs 17 residues. V lost 0 bases to trimming and J lost 7 bases; unmatched junction nucleotides: 11. Germline lookup yields CDR1 SGHRS and CDR2 YFSETQ.

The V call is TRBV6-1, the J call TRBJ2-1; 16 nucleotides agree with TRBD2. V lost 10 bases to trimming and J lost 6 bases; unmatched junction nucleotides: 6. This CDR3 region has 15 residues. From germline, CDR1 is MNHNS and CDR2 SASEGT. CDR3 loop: CATGTSGGAGNEQFF. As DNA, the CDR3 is TGTGCCACCGGGACTAGCGGGGGGGCGGGCAATGAGCAGTTCTTC.

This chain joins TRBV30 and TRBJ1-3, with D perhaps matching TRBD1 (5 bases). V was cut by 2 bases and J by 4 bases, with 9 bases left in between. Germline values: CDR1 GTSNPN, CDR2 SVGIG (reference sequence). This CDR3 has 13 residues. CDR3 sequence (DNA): TGTGCCTGGAGTCGGGGGAACGGAAACACCATATATTTT. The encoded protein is CAWSRGNGNTIYF.

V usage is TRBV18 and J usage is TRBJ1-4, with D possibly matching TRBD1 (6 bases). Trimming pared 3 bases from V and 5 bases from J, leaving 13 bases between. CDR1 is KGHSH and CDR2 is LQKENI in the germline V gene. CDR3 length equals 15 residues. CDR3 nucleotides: TGTGCCAGCTCACCGCGAGGGGGGGTGAATGAAAAACTGTTTTTT. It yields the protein CASSPRGGVNEKLFF.

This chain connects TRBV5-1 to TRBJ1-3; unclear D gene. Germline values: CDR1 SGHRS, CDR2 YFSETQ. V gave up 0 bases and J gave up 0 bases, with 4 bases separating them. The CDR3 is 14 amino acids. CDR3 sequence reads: CASSLGYSGNTIYF. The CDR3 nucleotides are TGCGCCAGCAGCTTGGGTTACTCTGGAAACACCATATATTTT.

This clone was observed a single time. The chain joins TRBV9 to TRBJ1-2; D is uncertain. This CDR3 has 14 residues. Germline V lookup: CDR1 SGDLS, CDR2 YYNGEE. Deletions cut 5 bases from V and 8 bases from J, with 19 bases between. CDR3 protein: CASSAYNGVSGYTF. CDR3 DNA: TGTGCCAGCAGTGCCTATAACGGTGTTAGCGGCTACACCTTC. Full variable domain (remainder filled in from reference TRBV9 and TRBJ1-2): DSGVTQTPKHLITATGQRVTLRCSPRSGDLSVYWYQQSLDQGLQFLIQYYNGEERAKGNILERFSAQQFPDLHSELNLSSLELGDSALYFCASSAYNGVSGYTFGSGTRLTVV.

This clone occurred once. Here the CDR3 reads CASSTKGQFGPGNTEAFF. CDR3 DNA: TGTGCCAGCAGTACTAAGGGGCAGTTCGGACCCGGGAACACTGAAGCTTTCTTT. V is TRBV25-1 and J is TRBJ1-1; tentatively, D is TRBD1 (5 bases). Trimming pared 5 bases from V and 1 base from J, leaving 23 bases between. The CDR3 covers 18 residues. Germline V CDR1 and CDR2: MGHDK, SYGVNS.

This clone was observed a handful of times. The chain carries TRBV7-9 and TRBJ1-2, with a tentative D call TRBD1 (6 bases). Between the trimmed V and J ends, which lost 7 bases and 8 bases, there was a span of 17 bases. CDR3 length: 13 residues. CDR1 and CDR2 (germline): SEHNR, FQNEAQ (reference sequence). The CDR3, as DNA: TGTGCCAGCAACCTTTACCCTGGGACAGGCTACACCTTC. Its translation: CASNLYPGTGYTF.

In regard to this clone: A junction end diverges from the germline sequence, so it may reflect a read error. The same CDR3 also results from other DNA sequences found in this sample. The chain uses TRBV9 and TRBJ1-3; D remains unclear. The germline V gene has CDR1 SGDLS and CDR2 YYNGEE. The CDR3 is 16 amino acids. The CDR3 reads CASSVDSGIGGNTIYF. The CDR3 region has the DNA TGTGCCAGCAGTGTAGATTCGGGGATAGGAGGAAACACCATATATTTT.

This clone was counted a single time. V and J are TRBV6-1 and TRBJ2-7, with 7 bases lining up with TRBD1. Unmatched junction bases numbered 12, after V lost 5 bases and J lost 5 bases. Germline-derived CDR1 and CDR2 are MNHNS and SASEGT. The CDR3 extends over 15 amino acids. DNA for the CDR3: TGTGCCAGCAGTACCGACAGGGACATCTTGGACGAGCAGTACTTC. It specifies CASSTDRDILDEQYF.

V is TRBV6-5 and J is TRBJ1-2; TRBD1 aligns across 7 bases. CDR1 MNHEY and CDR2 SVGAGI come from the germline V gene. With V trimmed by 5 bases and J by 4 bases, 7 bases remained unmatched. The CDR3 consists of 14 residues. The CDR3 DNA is TGTGCCAGCAGTGGGGGACAGTTCGGCTATGGCTACACCTTC. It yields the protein CASSGGQFGYGYTF.

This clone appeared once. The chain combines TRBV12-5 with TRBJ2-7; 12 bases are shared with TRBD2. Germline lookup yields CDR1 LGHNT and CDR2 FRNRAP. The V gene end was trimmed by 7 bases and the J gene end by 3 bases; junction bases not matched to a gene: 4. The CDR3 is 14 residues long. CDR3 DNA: TGTGCTAGTGCACTAGCGGGAGGACTCTACGAGCAGTACTTC. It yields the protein CASALAGGLYEQYF. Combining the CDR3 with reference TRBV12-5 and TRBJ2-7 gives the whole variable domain DARVTQTPRHKVTEMGQEVTMRCQPILGHNTVFWYRQTMMQGLELLAYFRNRAPLDDSGMPKDRFSAEMPDATLATLKIQPSEPRDSAVYFCASALAGGLYEQYFGPGTRLTVT.

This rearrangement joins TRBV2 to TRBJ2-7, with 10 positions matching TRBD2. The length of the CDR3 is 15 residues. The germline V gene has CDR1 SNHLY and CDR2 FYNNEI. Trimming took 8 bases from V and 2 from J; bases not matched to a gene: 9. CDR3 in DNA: TGTGCCAGCTCGACCGAGAGCGGGGGGGCCTACGAGCAGTACTTC. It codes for CASSTESGGAYEQYF.

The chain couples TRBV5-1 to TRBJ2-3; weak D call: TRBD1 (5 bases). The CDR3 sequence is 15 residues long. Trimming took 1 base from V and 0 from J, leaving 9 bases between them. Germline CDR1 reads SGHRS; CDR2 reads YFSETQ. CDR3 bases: TGCGCCAGCAGCTTGACTGGGGCCAGCACAGATACGCAGTATTTT. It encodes CASSLTGASTDTQYF.

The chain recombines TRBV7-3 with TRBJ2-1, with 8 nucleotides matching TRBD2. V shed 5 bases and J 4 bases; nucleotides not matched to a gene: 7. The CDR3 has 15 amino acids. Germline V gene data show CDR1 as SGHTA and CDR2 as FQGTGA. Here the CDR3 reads CASSLSGSNYNEQFF. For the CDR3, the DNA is TGTGCCAGCAGCCTGAGCGGGAGTAATTACAATGAGCAGTTCTTC.

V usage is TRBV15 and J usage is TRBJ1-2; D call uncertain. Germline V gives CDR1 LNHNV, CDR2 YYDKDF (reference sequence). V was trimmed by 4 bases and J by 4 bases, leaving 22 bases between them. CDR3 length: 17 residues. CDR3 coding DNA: TGTGCCACCAGCACGCCACTAGGTCGTTTTAACTCCTATGGCTACACCTTC. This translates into CATSTPLGRFNSYGYTF.

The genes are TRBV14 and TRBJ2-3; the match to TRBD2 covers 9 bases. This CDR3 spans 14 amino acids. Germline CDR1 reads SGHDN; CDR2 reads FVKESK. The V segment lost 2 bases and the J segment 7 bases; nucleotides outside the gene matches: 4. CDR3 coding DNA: TGTGCCAGCAGCCAACTTAGCGGGAGTAATACGCAGTATTTT. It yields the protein CASSQLSGSNTQYF.

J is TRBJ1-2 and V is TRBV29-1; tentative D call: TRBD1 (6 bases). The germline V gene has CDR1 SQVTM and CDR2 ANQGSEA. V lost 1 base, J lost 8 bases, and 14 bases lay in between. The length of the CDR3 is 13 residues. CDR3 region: CSVEGQVTEGYTF. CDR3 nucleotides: TGCAGCGTTGAAGGACAGGTCACTGAAGGCTACACCTTC.

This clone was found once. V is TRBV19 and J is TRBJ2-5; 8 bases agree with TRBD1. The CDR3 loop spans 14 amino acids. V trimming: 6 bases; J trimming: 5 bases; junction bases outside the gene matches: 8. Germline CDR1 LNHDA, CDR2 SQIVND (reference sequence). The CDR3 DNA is TGTGCCAGTAGGGGAGGACAGGGCGGGGAGACCCAGTACTTC. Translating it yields CASRGGQGGETQYF.

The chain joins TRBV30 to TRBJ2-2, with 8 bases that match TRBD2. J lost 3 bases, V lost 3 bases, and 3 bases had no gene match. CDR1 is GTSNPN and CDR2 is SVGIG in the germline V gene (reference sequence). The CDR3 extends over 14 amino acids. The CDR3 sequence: CAWSGTRYTGELFF. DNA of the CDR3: TGTGCCTGGAGCGGGACTAGATACACCGGGGAGCTGTTTTTT.

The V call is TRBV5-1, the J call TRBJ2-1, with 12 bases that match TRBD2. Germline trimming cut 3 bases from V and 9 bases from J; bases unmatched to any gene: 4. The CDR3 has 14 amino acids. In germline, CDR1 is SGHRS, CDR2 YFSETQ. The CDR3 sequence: CASSSTSGSFEQFF. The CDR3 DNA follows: TGCGCCAGCAGCTCGACTAGCGGGAGCTTTGAGCAGTTCTTC.